This record looks at one T cell receptor (beta chain) sequence and its context. Its antigen is as yet unknown. The CDR3 extends over 13 amino acids. The V gene lost 6 bases and the J gene lost 6 bases, with 18 bases spanning the gap. CDR1 DFQATT and CDR2 SNEGSKA come from the germline V gene (reference sequence). The sample belongs to a study of T cells after yellow fever vaccination. In the study overall: Preparation of the low-cell-number fractions used SMART-Seq v4 Ultra Low Input.

Study-level results: Weaker, the secondary response peaked sooner, at day 5 versus 15. A large majority of primary-vaccination clones showed up again after the booster (about 96% CD4, 88% CD8).

In making TCR cDNA, 5'RACE template switching added a universal primer site and UMIs to it. MiXCR, applied by TCRdb to the 5' RACE reads, yields one record per CDR3 protein. Of 350,000 to 450,000 distinct CDR3 sequences listed, 18% were seen once; the top ten hold over 15%. This receptor was identified in a young man who received the YFV17D yellow fever vaccine. The chain joins TRBV20-1 to TRBJ2-7, with D maybe TRBD2 (6 bases). Sequenced material: PBMCs, taken before the yellow fever booster vaccination. CDR3 DNA sequence: TGCAGTGCCGCAACCTTGGGGGGTGGCGAGCAGTACTTC. This encodes CSAATLGGGEQYF.